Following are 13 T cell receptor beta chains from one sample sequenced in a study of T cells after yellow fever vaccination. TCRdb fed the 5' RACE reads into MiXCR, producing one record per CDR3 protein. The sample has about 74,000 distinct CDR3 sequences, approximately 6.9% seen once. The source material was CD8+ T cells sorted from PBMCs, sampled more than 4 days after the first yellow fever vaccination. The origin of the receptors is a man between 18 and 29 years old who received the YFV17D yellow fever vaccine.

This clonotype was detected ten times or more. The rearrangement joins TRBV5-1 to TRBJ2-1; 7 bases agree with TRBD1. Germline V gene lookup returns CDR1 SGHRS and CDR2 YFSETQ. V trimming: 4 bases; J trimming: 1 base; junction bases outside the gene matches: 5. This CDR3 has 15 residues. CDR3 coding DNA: TGCGCCAGCAGCCAGGGGGTACTATCCTACAATGAGCAGTTCTTC. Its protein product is CASSQGVLSYNEQFF.

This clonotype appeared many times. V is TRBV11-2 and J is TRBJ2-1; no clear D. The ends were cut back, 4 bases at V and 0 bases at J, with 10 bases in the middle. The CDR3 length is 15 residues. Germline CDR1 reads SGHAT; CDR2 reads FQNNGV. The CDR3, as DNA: TGTGCCAGCAGCTCTTGGGCTAGCTCCTACAATGAGCAGTTCTTC. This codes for CASSSWASSYNEQFF.

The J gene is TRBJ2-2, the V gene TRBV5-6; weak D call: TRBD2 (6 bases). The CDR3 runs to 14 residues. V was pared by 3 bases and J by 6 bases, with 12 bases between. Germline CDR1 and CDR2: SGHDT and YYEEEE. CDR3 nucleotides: TGTGCCAGCAGCTGGTTAGGGGAGGCCGGGGAGCTGTTTTTT. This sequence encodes CASSWLGEAGELFF.

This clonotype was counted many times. The CDR3 coding sequence is TGTGCCAGCATCTACAGCGGGACATATACGCAGTATTTT. It translates to CASIYSGTYTQYF. This sequence joins TRBV12-3 or TRBV12-4 and TRBJ2-3; D might be TRBD2 (7 bases). The CDR3 extends over 13 amino acids. The V and J ends lost 7 bases and 7 bases respectively, with 15 bases between them.

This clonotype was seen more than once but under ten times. CDR3 sequence: CAISESPSNQETQYF. The CDR3 DNA is TGTGCCATCAGTGAGTCACCGAGTAACCAAGAGACCCAGTACTTC. V and J are TRBV10-3 and TRBJ2-5; no definite D call. Trimming shortened V by 0 bases and J by 0 bases, and 8 bases separated the two germline ends. CDR3 length: 15 residues. In germline, CDR1 is ENHRY, CDR2 SYGVKD.

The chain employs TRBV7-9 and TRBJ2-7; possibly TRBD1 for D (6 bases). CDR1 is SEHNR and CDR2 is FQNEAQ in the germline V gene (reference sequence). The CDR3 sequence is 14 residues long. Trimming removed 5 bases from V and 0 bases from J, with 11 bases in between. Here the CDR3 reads CASSDNRVSYEQYF. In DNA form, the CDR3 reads TGTGCCAGCAGCGACAACAGGGTCTCCTACGAGCAGTACTTC.

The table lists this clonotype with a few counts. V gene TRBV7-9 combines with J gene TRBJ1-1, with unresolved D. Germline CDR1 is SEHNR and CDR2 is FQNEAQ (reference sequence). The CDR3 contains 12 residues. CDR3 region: CAARPWDTEAFF. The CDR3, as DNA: TGTGCTGCCCGACCCTGGGACACTGAAGCTTTCTTT.

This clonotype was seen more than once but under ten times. CDR3 amino acids: CASSPLSGAAGQYF. CDR3 DNA: TGTGCCAGCAGTCCTCTTAGCGGGGCAGCGGGGCAGTACTTC. This chain joins TRBV12-3 or TRBV12-4 and TRBJ2-7; TRBD2 aligns across 8 bases. V lost 5 bases to trimming and J lost 9 bases; unmatched junction nucleotides: 12. The CDR3 length is 14 residues.

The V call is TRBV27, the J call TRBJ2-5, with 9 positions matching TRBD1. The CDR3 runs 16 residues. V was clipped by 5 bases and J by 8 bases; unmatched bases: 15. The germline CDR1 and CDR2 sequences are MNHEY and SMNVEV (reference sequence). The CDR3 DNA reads TGTGCCAGCAGTCCCCAACCGGGACAGGGCAGTGAAACCCAGTACTTC. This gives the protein CASSPQPGQGSETQYF.

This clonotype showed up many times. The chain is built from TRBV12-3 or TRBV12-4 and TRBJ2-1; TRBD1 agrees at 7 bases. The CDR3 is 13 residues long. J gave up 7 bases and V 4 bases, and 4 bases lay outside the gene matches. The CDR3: CASSYGRGNEQFF. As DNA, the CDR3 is TGTGCCAGCAGTTATGGCAGGGGGAATGAGCAGTTCTTC.

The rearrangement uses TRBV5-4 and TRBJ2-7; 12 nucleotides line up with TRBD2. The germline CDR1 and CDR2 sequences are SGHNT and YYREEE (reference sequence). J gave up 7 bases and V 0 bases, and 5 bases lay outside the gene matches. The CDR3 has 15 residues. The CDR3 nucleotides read TGTGCCAGCAGCTTGGAAGAGGGACTAGCGGGTGAGCAGTACTTC. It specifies CASSLEEGLAGEQYF.

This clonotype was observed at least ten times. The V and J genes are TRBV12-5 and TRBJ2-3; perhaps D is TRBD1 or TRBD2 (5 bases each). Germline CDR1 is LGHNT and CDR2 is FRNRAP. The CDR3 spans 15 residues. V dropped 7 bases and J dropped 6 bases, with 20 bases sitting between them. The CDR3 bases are TGTGCTAGTGCCACACCGTGGGGACGCATGGATACGCAGTATTTT. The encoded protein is CASATPWGRMDTQYF.

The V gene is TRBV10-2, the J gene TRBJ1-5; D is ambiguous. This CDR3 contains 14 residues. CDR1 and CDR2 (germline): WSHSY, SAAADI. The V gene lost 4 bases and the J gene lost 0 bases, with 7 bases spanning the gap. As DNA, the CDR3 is TGCGCCAGCAGTGGCTCAGATAGCAATCAGCCCCAGCATTTT. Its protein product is CASSGSDSNQPQHF.